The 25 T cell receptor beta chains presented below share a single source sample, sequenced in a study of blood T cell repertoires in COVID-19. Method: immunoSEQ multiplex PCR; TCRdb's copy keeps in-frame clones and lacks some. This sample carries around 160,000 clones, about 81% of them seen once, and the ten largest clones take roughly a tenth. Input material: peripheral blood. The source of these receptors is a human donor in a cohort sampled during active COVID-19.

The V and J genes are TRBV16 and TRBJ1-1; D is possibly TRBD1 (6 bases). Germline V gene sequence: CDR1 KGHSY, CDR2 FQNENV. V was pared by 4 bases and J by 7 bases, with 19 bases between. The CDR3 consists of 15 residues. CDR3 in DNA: TGTGCCAGCAGCCCTCACAGGGATTTTCTAGATGAAGCTTTCTTT. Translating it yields CASSPHRDFLDEAFF.

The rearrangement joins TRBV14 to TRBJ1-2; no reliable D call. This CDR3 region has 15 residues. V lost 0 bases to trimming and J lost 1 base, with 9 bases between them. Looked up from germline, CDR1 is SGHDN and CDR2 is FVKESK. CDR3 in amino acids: CASSQDLGFNYGYTF. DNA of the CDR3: TGTGCCAGCAGCCAAGATCTAGGATTTAACTATGGCTACACCTTC.

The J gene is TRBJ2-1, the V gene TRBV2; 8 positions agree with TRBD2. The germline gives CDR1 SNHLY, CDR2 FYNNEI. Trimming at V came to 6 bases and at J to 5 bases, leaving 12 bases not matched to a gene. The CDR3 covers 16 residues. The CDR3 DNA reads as TGTGCCAGCAGAGACTTGTGGACTAGCACCGACAATGAGCAGTTCTTC. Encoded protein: CASRDLWTSTDNEQFF.

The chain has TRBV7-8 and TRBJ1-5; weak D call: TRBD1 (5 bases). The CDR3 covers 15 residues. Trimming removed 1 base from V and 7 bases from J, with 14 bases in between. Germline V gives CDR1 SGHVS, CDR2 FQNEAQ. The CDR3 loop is CASSLVGVESQPQHF. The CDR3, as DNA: TGTGCCAGCAGCTTAGTAGGGGTTGAAAGCCAGCCCCAGCATTTT.

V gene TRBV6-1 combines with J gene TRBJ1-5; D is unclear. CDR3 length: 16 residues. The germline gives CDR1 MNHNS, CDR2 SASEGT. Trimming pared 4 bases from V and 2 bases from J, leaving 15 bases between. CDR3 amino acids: CASSARESAGNQPQHF. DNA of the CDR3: TGTGCCAGCAGTGCCCGGGAATCGGCGGGCAATCAGCCCCAGCATTTT.

For the CDR3, the DNA is TGTGCCAGCAGCTTATCAGTGCTGTTCGACGAGCAGTACTTC. It specifies CASSLSVLFDEQYF. The rearrangement links TRBV7-9 to TRBJ2-7; D call uncertain. V was trimmed by 2 bases and J by 5 bases, leaving 13 bases between them. The germline CDR1 and CDR2 sequences are SEHNR and FQNEAQ (reference sequence). CDR3 length: 14 residues.

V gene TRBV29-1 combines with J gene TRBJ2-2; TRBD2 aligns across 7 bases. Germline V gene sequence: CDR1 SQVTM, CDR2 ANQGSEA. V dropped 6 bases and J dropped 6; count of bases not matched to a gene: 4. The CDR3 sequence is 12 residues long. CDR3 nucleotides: TGCAGCGTGCGGGGGAAGCCCGGGGAGCTGTTTTTT. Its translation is CSVRGKPGELFF.

The CDR3 DNA reads TGTGCCAGCAGTTCCCAGGGCCTCGGCGATGAAAAACTGTTTTTT. Encoded protein: CASSSQGLGDEKLFF. The rearrangement links TRBV6-2 or TRBV6-3 to TRBJ1-4; D possibly corresponds to TRBD1 (5 bases). The CDR3 totals 15 residues. Trimming stripped 4 bases from V and 6 bases from J, with 15 bases between. In germline, CDR1 is MNHEY, CDR2 SVGEGT.

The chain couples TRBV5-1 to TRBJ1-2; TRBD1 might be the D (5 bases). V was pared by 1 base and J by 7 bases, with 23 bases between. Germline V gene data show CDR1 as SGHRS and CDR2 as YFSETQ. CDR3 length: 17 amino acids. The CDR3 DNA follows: TGCGCCAGCAGCTTGTTGGGACTGACCGCCTCGTCCGCTGGCTACACCTTC. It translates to CASSLLGLTASSAGYTF.

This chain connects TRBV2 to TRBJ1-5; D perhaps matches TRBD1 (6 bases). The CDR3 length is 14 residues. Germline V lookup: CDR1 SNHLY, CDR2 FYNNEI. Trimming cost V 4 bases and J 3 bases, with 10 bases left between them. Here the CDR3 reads CASSVQGNNQPQHF. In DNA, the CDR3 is TGTGCCAGCAGTGTACAGGGAAACAATCAGCCCCAGCATTTT.

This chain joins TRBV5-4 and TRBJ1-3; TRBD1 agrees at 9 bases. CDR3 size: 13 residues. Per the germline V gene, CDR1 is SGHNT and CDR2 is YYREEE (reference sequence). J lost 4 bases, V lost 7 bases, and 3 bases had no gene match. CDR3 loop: CASRDRAGNTIYF. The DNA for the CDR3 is TGTGCCAGCCGGGACAGGGCCGGAAACACCATATATTTT.

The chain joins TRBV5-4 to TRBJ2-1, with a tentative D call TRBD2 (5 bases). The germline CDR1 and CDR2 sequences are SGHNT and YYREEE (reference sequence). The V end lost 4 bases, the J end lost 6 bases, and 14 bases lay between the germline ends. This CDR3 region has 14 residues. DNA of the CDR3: TGTGCCAGCAGCCCCCCCTTGGGGAGCAATGAGCAGTTCTTC. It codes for CASSPPLGSNEQFF. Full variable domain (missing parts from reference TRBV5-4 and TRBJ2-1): ETGVTQSPTHLIKTRGQQVTLRCSSQSGHNTVSWYQQALGQGPQFIFQYYREEENGRGNFPPRFSGLQFPNYSSELNVNALELDDSALYLCASSPPLGSNEQFFGPGTRLTVL.

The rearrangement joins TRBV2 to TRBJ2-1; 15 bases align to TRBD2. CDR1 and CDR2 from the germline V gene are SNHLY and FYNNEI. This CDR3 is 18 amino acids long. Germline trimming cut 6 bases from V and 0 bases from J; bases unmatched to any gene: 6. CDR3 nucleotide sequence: TGTGCCAGCAGCGCGGGACTAGCGGGGGGCAGCTCCTACAATGAGCAGTTCTTC. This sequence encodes CASSAGLAGGSSYNEQFF. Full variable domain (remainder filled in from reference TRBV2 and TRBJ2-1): EPEVTQTPSHQVTQMGQEVILRCVPISNHLYFYWYRQILGQKVEFLVSFYNNEISEKSEIFDDQFSVERPDGSNFTLKIRSTKLEDSAMYFCASSAGLAGGSSYNEQFFGPGTRLTVL.

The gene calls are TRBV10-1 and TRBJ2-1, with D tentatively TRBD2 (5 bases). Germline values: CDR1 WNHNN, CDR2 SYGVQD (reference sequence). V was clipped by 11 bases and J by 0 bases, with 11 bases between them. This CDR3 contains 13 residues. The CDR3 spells CAGEAASYNEQFF. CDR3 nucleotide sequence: TGCGCCGGGGAAGCGGCCTCCTACAATGAGCAGTTCTTC.

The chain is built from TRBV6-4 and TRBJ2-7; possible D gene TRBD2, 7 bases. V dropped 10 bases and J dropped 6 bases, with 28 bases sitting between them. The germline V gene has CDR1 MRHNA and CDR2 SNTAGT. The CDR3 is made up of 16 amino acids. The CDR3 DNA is TGTGCCAAAGGAGGGGAGGGGGTTCCCCCATCCGCCGAGCAGTACTTC. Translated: CAKGGEGVPPSAEQYF.

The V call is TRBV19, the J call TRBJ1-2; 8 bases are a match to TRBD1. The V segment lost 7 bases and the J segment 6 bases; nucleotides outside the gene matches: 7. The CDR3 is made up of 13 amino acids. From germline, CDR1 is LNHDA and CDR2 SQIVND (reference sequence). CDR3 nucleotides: TGTGCCAGTACCCCGGACAGGGTTAATGGCTACACCTTC. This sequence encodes CASTPDRVNGYTF.

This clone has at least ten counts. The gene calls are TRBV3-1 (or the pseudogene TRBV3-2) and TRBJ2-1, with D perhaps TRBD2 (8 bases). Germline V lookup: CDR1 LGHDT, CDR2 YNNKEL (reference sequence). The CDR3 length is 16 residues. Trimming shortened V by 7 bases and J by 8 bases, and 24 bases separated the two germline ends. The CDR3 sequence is CASTGQVTSGPHEQFF. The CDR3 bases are TGTGCCAGCACCGGACAGGTCACTAGCGGACCCCATGAGCAGTTCTTC.

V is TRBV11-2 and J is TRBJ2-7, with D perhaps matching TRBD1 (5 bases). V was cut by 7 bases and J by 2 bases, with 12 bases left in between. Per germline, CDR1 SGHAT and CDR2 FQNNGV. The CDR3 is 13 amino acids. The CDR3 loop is CASTNQGAYEQYF. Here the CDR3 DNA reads TGTGCCAGCACGAACCAGGGCGCCTACGAGCAGTACTTC.

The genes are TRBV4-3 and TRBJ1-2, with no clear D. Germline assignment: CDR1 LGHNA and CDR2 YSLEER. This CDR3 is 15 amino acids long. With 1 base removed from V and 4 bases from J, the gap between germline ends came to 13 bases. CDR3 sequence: CASSQGKSGGYGYTF. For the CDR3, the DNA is TGCGCCAGCAGCCAAGGAAAGAGCGGTGGCTATGGCTACACCTTC.

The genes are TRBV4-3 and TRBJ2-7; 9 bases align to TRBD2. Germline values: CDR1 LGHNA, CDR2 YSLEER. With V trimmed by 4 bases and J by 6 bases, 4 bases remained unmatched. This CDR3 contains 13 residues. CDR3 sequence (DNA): TGCGCCAGCAGCCGGGGACTAGCAGGCGAGCAGTACTTC. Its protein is CASSRGLAGEQYF.

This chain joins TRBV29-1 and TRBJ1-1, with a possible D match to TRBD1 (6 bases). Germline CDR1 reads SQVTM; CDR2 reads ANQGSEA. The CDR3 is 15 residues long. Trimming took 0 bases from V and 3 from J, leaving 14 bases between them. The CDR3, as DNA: TGCAGCGTTGAAGAAATAGGCAGGGGCGACACTGAAGCTTTCTTT. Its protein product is CSVEEIGRGDTEAFF.

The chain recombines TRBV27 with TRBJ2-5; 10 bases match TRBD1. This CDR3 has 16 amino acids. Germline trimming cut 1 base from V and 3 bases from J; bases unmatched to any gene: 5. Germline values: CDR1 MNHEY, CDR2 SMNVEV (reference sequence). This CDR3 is CASSLWTGTGEETQYF. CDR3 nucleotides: TGTGCCAGCAGTTTATGGACCGGGACAGGGGAAGAGACCCAGTACTTC.

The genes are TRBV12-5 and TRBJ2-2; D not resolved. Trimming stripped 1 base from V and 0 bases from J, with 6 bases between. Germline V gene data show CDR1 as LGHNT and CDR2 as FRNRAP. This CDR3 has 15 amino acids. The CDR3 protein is CASGLGQSNTGELFF. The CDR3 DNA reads TGTGCTAGTGGTTTGGGGCAGTCGAACACCGGGGAGCTGTTTTTT.

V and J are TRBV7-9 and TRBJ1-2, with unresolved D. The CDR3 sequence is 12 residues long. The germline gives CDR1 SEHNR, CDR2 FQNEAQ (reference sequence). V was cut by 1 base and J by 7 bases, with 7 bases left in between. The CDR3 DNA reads TGTGCCAGCAGCTTAGGACTTGGTGGCTACACCTTC. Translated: CASSLGLGGYTF.

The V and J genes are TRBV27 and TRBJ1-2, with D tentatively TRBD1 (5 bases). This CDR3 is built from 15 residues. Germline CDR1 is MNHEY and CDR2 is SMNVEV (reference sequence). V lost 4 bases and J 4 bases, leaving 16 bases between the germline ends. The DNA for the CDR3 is TGTGCCAGCAGTTCGGAAAATCAGGGCCCCTATGGCTACACCTTC. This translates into CASSSENQGPYGYTF.